The 29 T cell receptor beta chains given below trace back to one sample, sequenced in a study of shared clonotypes between healthy human individuals. Some clones are missing from TCRdb's copy, which holds only in-frame ones; the method was immunoSEQ multiplex PCR. The profile shows roughly 2.5 million clones, more than 80% of them singletons. The sample comprised naive CD4+ T cells sorted from blood. The subset denotes: CD45RA+ positively selected. These receptors all stem from a man younger than 35 in good health.

This chain connects TRBV28 to TRBJ2-2, with a weak D call TRBD1 (5 bases). Trimming left V 5 bases short and J 0 bases short, with 19 bases between. The CDR3 totals 18 residues. Per the germline V gene, CDR1 is MDHEN and CDR2 is SYDVKM. The CDR3 DNA follows: TGTGCCAGCAGTACCCCTGGGGCAGGCTATACGAACACCGGGGAGCTGTTTTTT. Its translation is CASSTPGAGYTNTGELFF.

There are a few counts of this clone. V gene TRBV2 combines with J gene TRBJ1-2; D unresolved. Germline V lookup: CDR1 SNHLY, CDR2 FYNNEI. Trimming removed 7 bases at V and 0 bases at J, with 6 bases between. The CDR3 contains 12 residues. CDR3 nucleotides: TGTGCCAGCAAGCCATCTAACTATGGCTACACCTTC. This translates into CASKPSNYGYTF.

This clone has only a few counts. The genes are TRBV2 and TRBJ1-1, with no clear D. CDR1 and CDR2 from the germline V gene are SNHLY and FYNNEI. The CDR3 is 14 residues long. Trimming pared 4 bases from V and 5 bases from J, leaving 14 bases between. CDR3 nucleotide sequence: TGTGCCAGCAGTGGTAGCAAGGGCAAGACTGAAGCTTTCTTT. Its protein is CASSGSKGKTEAFF.

This chain uses TRBV6-8 with TRBJ2-7, with D possibly TRBD2 on 6 matching bases. This CDR3 is 17 amino acids long. Per germline, CDR1 MNHGY and CDR2 SAAAGT. Trimming removed 0 bases from V and 3 bases from J, with 18 bases in between. The CDR3 nucleotides are TGTGCCAGCAGTTACTCGAAGGTCGGGAGTATGGTCTACGAGCAGTACTTC. This translates into CASSYSKVGSMVYEQYF.

The V gene is TRBV30, the J gene TRBJ2-1, with unresolved D. CDR3 length equals 15 residues. The germline CDR1 and CDR2 sequences are GTSNPN and SVGIG (reference sequence). The V end lost 7 bases, the J end lost 0 bases, and 16 bases lay between the germline ends. As DNA, the CDR3 is TGTGCCTCCCCTCAGGCCTTAAGCTCCTACAATGAGCAGTTCTTC. Translating gives CASPQALSSYNEQFF.

As for this clone: Distinct nucleotide sequences in the sample also encode this CDR3. The chain has TRBV30 and TRBJ1-3, with TRBD1 identical over 7 bases. CDR1 is GTSNPN and CDR2 is SVGIG in the germline V gene (reference sequence). Trimming at V came to 3 bases and at J to 1 base, leaving 3 bases not matched to a gene. The CDR3 sequence is 14 residues long. The CDR3 is CAWSPGGSGNTIYF. The CDR3 DNA is TGTGCCTGGAGCCCAGGGGGATCTGGAAACACCATATATTTT.

This rearrangement joins TRBV27 to TRBJ2-1; D is perhaps TRBD2 (5 bases). The V gene's germline CDR1 is MNHEY and CDR2 SMNVEV (reference sequence). This CDR3 spans 14 amino acids. Trimming took 10 bases from V and 7 from J, leaving 20 bases between them. This CDR3 reads CATGLPGTWNEQFF. As DNA, the CDR3 is TGTGCCACTGGACTCCCGGGAACTTGGAATGAGCAGTTCTTC.

J is TRBJ2-3 and V is TRBV4-1, with D unclear. The CDR3 sequence is 16 residues long. Trimming removed 0 bases from V and 6 bases from J, with 16 bases in between. Germline V CDR1 and CDR2: MGHRA, YSYEKL. The CDR3 coding sequence is TGCGCCAGCAGCCAAGAAGAATTTAGGATGCAGGATACGCAGTATTTT. Translating gives CASSQEEFRMQDTQYF.

This clone was counted once. Here the CDR3 reads CASSIDLLGVGNQPQHF. CDR3 sequence (DNA): TGTGCCAGTAGTATAGATCTATTGGGGGTAGGCAATCAGCCCCAGCATTTT. V gene TRBV19 combines with J gene TRBJ1-5; tentatively, D is TRBD1 (5 bases). The V end lost 0 bases, the J end lost 2 bases, and 14 bases lay between the germline ends. Germline CDR1 reads LNHDA; CDR2 reads SQIVND (reference sequence). This CDR3 comprises 17 residues. Full variable domain (rest looked up from reference TRBV19 and TRBJ1-5): DGGITQSPKYLFRKEGQNVTLSCEQNLNHDAMYWYRQDPGQGLRLIYYSQIVNDFQKGDIAEGYSVSREKKESFPLTVTSAQKNPTAFYLCASSIDLLGVGNQPQHFGDGTRLSIL.

The chain uses TRBV19 and TRBJ2-1; TRBD2 matches at 8 bases. Germline-derived CDR1 and CDR2 are LNHDA and SQIVND (reference sequence). This CDR3 is 15 amino acids long. J gave up 7 bases and V 6 bases, and 11 bases lay outside the gene matches. The CDR3 loop is CASRGTSMGKNEQFF. DNA for the CDR3: TGTGCCAGTAGAGGGACTAGTATGGGGAAGAATGAGCAGTTCTTC.

The chain has TRBV9 and TRBJ2-3; D is unclear. Germline values: CDR1 SGDLS, CDR2 YYNGEE. This CDR3 region has 14 residues. With 0 bases removed from V and 2 bases from J, the gap between germline ends came to 7 bases. The CDR3 coding sequence is TGTGCCAGCAGCGTAGCGGAACTCACAGATACGCAGTATTTT. Amino acids: CASSVAELTDTQYF.

V is TRBV19 and J is TRBJ1-1; the D gene is possibly TRBD1 (5 bases). This CDR3 contains 15 residues. CDR1 and CDR2 (germline): LNHDA, SQIVND (reference sequence). V gave up 2 bases and J gave up 2 bases, with 12 bases separating them. DNA of the CDR3: TGTGCCAGTAGTATAACGGGGACGAAAAACACTGAAGCTTTCTTT. Amino acids: CASSITGTKNTEAFF.

The rearrangement joins TRBV19 to TRBJ1-5; no firm D call. CDR3 length equals 12 residues. Germline values: CDR1 LNHDA, CDR2 SQIVND (reference sequence). Between the trimmed V and J ends, which lost 5 bases and 5 bases, there was a span of 7 bases. CDR3 bases: TGTGCCAGTAGTGGTCGGGATCAGCCCCAGCATTTT. Translation: CASSGRDQPQHF.

The V call is TRBV5-4, the J call TRBJ1-5; D gene ambiguous. V lost 3 bases and J 7 bases, leaving 17 bases between the germline ends. Germline V CDR1 and CDR2: SGHNT, YYREEE (reference sequence). This CDR3 comprises 15 residues. CDR3 in DNA: TGTGCCAGCAGCTCTATGGACCAGAGGAGACAGCCCCAGCATTTT. Its translation is CASSSMDQRRQPQHF.

J is TRBJ1-5 and V is TRBV2; D uncertain. The CDR3 is 15 residues long. Trimming took off 4 bases at V and 2 bases at J, with 12 bases between the two ends. Looked up from germline, CDR1 is SNHLY and CDR2 is FYNNEI. The CDR3 nucleotides are TGTGCCAGCAGTGTGGAAGTCATGGGCAATCAGCCCCAGCATTTT. Translating gives CASSVEVMGNQPQHF.

The chain employs TRBV7-8 and TRBJ1-2, with D perhaps matching TRBD1 (6 bases). Germline CDR1 and CDR2: SGHVS and FQNEAQ. V dropped 1 base and J dropped 7 bases, with 13 bases sitting between them. The CDR3 consists of 14 residues. The CDR3 DNA is TGTGCCAGCAGCTTAGTCGGGGACAACCTTGGCTACACCTTC. It codes for CASSLVGDNLGYTF. The complete variable domain, with remaining parts taken from reference TRBV7-8 and TRBJ1-2, reads GAGVSQSPRYKVAKRGQDVALRCDPISGHVSLFWYQQALGQGPEFLTYFQNEAQLDKSGLPSDRFFAERPEGSVSTLKIQRTQQEDSAVYLCASSLVGDNLGYTFGSGTRLTVV.

This chain uses TRBV19 with TRBJ2-3, with TRBD2 matching 9 bases. This CDR3 spans 15 amino acids. After removal of 5 bases from V and 6 bases from J, the junction contained 9 bases not matched to a gene. CDR1 LNHDA and CDR2 SQIVND come from the germline V gene (reference sequence). The CDR3 reads CASSLIAGARDTQYF. In DNA form, the CDR3 reads TGTGCCAGTAGTTTGATAGCGGGAGCCCGGGATACGCAGTATTTT. Full variable domain (missing parts from reference TRBV19 and TRBJ2-3): DGGITQSPKYLFRKEGQNVTLSCEQNLNHDAMYWYRQDPGQGLRLIYYSQIVNDFQKGDIAEGYSVSREKKESFPLTVTSAQKNPTAFYLCASSLIAGARDTQYFGPGTRLTVL.

The J gene is TRBJ2-5, the V gene TRBV6-1, with D uncertain. Germline V gene data show CDR1 as MNHNS and CDR2 as SASEGT. The CDR3 has 13 residues. Between the trimmed V and J ends, which lost 4 bases and 1 base, there was a span of 7 bases. DNA for the CDR3: TGTGCCAGCAGTGTTGTGCTCCAAGAGACCCAGTACTTC. It encodes CASSVVLQETQYF.

The rearrangement uses TRBV7-6 and TRBJ2-3; TRBD2 matches 10 bases. The V gene end was trimmed by 1 base and the J gene end by 6 bases; junction bases not matched to a gene: 10. Germline-derived CDR1 and CDR2 are SGHVS and FNYEAQ. CDR3 length equals 17 residues. DNA for the CDR3: TGTGCCAGCAGCTTAGGTTGGCTAGCGGGAGTCGTTGATACGCAGTATTTT. Translating it yields CASSLGWLAGVVDTQYF.

The chain combines TRBV10-3 with TRBJ2-3; 7 nucleotides match TRBD2. CDR3 size: 12 residues. CDR1 and CDR2 from the germline V gene are ENHRY and SYGVKD. V lost 8 bases and J lost 2; bases outside the gene matches: 1. This CDR3 reads CAIGRVTDTQYF. CDR3 coding DNA: TGTGCCATCGGGAGGGTCACAGATACGCAGTATTTT.

The genes are TRBV6-6 and TRBJ2-2; TRBD1 might be the D (5 bases). Trimming left V 2 bases short and J 5 bases short, with 9 bases between. The germline V gene encodes CDR1 MNHNY and CDR2 SVGAGI (reference sequence). This CDR3 has 14 amino acids. The CDR3: CASSYLRETGELFF. The CDR3 coding sequence is TGTGCCAGCAGTTACCTCAGGGAAACCGGGGAGCTGTTTTTT.

The chain uses TRBV19 and TRBJ2-2; D assignment may be TRBD1 or TRBD2 (5 bases each). CDR3 size: 15 residues. The V end lost 7 bases, the J end lost 5 bases, and 17 bases lay between the germline ends. The V gene's germline CDR1 is LNHDA and CDR2 SQIVND (reference sequence). Here the CDR3 reads CASIDPGRRTGELFF. CDR3 sequence (DNA): TGTGCCAGTATTGATCCGGGACGGAGGACCGGGGAGCTGTTTTTT.

The J gene is TRBJ2-7, the V gene TRBV5-1, with 10 nucleotides matching TRBD2. Germline CDR1 SGHRS, CDR2 YFSETQ. The CDR3 totals 15 residues. J lost 6 bases, V lost 0 bases, and 6 bases had no gene match. The CDR3 sequence: CASSLGPAGGREQYF. Here the CDR3 DNA reads TGCGCCAGCAGCTTGGGCCCAGCGGGGGGGCGCGAGCAGTACTTC. Full variable domain (missing parts from reference TRBV5-1 and TRBJ2-7): KAGVTQTPRYLIKTRGQQVTLSCSPISGHRSVSWYQQTPGQGLQFLFEYFSETQRNKGNFPGRFSGRQFSNSRSEMNVSTLELGDSALYLCASSLGPAGGREQYFGPGTRLTVT.

Of note for this clone: This specimen includes other DNA sequences encoding the same CDR3. The J gene is TRBJ2-6, the V gene TRBV30; the D is unclear. V lost 3 bases, J lost 4 bases, and 7 bases lay in between. The germline gives CDR1 GTSNPN, CDR2 SVGIG (reference sequence). CDR3 size: 13 residues. The CDR3 coding sequence is TGTGCCTGGAGCCGGGCGGGGGCCAACGTCCTGACTTTC. Amino acid sequence: CAWSRAGANVLTF.

V and J are TRBV5-4 and TRBJ2-7; 8 nucleotides line up with TRBD2. This CDR3 spans 14 amino acids. V shed 4 bases, J shed 11 bases, and the junction held 14 bases outside the gene matches. Germline V gene lookup returns CDR1 SGHNT and CDR2 YYREEE (reference sequence). In DNA form, the CDR3 reads TGTGCCAGCAGCCCGGGGGGACTAGTGGTTTCGGAGTACTTC. Its translation: CASSPGGLVVSEYF.

This sequence joins TRBV25-1 and TRBJ2-2; no clear D gene. CDR1 MGHDK and CDR2 SYGVNS come from the germline V gene. Trimming took 9 bases from V and 4 from J, leaving 15 bases between them. The CDR3 runs to 14 residues. This CDR3 is CASTRNFGTGELFF. In nucleotides, the CDR3 is TGTGCCAGTACGAGGAACTTTGGCACCGGGGAGCTGTTTTTT.

The rearrangement joins TRBV5-1 to TRBJ2-1; D is unresolved. V shed 0 bases and J shed 10 bases, with 8 bases lying between them. This CDR3 is 12 amino acids long. Germline V CDR1 and CDR2: SGHRS, YFSETQ. The CDR3 loop is CASSLESGEQFF. The CDR3 DNA follows: TGCGCCAGCAGCTTGGAGTCCGGGGAGCAGTTCTTC. Full variable domain (outside the CDR3, taken from reference TRBV5-1 and TRBJ2-1): KAGVTQTPRYLIKTRGQQVTLSCSPISGHRSVSWYQQTPGQGLQFLFEYFSETQRNKGNFPGRFSGRQFSNSRSEMNVSTLELGDSALYLCASSLESGEQFFGPGTRLTVL.

The rearrangement uses TRBV6-1 and TRBJ1-2; D is unresolved. The CDR3 extends over 15 amino acids. Germline CDR1 is MNHNS and CDR2 is SASEGT. Deletions cut 2 bases from V and 4 bases from J, with 14 bases between. For the CDR3, the DNA is TGTGCCAGCAGTGAAAGGAGGGAACTAACCTATGGCTACACCTTC. It is translated as CASSERRELTYGYTF.

The V call is TRBV18, the J call TRBJ1-1; a weak D match, TRBD1 (5 bases). In germline, CDR1 is KGHSH, CDR2 LQKENI. Trimming pared 4 bases from V and 2 bases from J, leaving 17 bases between. The CDR3 sequence is 16 residues long. The CDR3 DNA follows: TGTGCCAGCTCACTCCTCAGCGGGGGAACAAACACTGAAGCTTTCTTT. This gives the protein CASSLLSGGTNTEAFF.